This T cell receptor beta chain was identified in a study of control samples from healthy donors and cancer patients. This table comes from immunoSEQ multiplex PCR, and its TCRdb copy is limited to in-frame clones, with some not included. The sample includes approximately 72,000 clones, 89% of them seen just once. The CDR3 is made up of 15 amino acids. With 3 bases removed from V and 4 bases from J, the gap between germline ends came to 15 bases. CDR1 ENHRY and CDR2 SYGVKD come from the germline V gene. This receptor was identified in a man aged 50-60 years in good health. The sequenced sample consisted of blood. The chain is built from TRBV10-3 and TRBJ1-2; D remains unclear. The CDR3 loop is CAISDLGLPGYGYTF. The CDR3 DNA sequence: TGTGCCATCAGTGATTTAGGGCTACCCGGCTATGGCTACACCTTC.